This T cell receptor beta chain was captured in a study of cytomegalovirus exposure and HLA in healthy donors (dated by TCRdb to the late 2010s). As for the study more broadly: In an earlier analysis of some 610 of the donors, 250 to 350 Gb of sequence data and 117 million unique TCR beta sequences from about 190 million T cells were reported. Typing coverage differed by locus: A, B, C, DRB1 and DQB1 were typed in about 629-640 donors, DQA1 in 500 to 550, DPA1 in over 600, and DPB1 in 472. In a later genetic analysis, genome-wide SNP genotypes for about three fifths of the roughly 670 donors were used, and that subset was treated as a discovery cohort. A separate validation cohort of roughly 130 different subjects was used in addition to the roughly 670-subject first cohort. Of the 350 to 400 genotyped donors, approximately 83% fell in the genetic ancestry cluster associated with self-reported Caucasian donors. Every repertoire in the discovery cohort had been generated on one and the same sequencing platform. The study aimed to test whether signatures of past pathogen exposure could be identified by cataloging public T cell receptors. Donor age, sex, ethnicity and CMV serostatus were compiled alongside the repertoire data. An earlier analysis of several hundred of the donors applied high-throughput TCR beta sequencing to assess whether each TCR beta V gene segment acted as functional or pseudogenic. The later analysis used no new phenotypic data to find candidate immune exposures, relying instead on TCR beta sequences and their occurrence across donors. A later analysis re-analyzed previously published TCR beta repertoires from roughly 630 donors and added high-resolution HLA genotyping to study TCR occurrence patterns. The T cell repertoires of around 730 subjects were profiled by immunosequencing and related to cytomegalovirus serostatus. Among 398 genotyped donors of the cohort, an average of about 220,000 unique TCR beta nucleotide sequences was sequenced per donor, of which approximately 19% were non-productive. Because of strong linkage in the cohort, four or five DR-DQ haplotypes were treated as single units for association and clustering. High-throughput TCR immunosequencing, statistical association of individual TCRs with disease status, and machine learning were combined to predict cytomegalovirus infection status. About 320 gigabases of sequencing data and 78 million or so unique TCR sequences were included in an early release covering under 650 HLA-typed donors. HLA typing covered class I and class II loci at four-digit resolution. Overall results and qualifications from the work: A cluster of highly shared sequence variants was judged likely to represent a technical artifact of the sequencing pipeline. In a later analysis, TCR association rates were found to vary across HLA loci, with the most associated TCRs seen for DRB1 alleles and the fewest for HLA-C alleles. It was suggested by the authors that the approach could potentially be generalized to other disease states and immunological phenotypes. In a later analysis, several top co-occurrence clusters were reported to appear linked to parvovirus B19, influenza, CMV and Epstein-Barr virus. In a later analysis, most CMV-associated TCR beta chains were found to appear HLA-restricted, with HLA associations seemingly driven largely by CMV exposure. Roughly uniform sequencing depth across donors was assumed in presence/absence analyses, although this assumption may not hold. Because counts were too low, seventeen rarely observed V segments, including chromosome 9 orphons, were excluded from the earlier analysis of a few hundred of the donors. The classifier was reported to diagnose cytomegalovirus status with high specificity and sensitivity in both the original cohort and the validation cohort. Compared with equally common non-associated chains, HLA-associated TCR beta chains in a later analysis were more clonally expanded and had lower generation probabilities. At a false discovery rate of 0.05, a later analysis linked 16,951 TCR beta sequences to specific HLA alleles. In an earlier analysis of around 600 of the donors, most TCR beta V segments were observed in productive rearrangements about 87% or about 30% of the time, broadly matching IMGT annotations. Linkage disequilibrium might explain the correlated functional status among segregating V segments, but an unknown experimental factor could not be ruled out. V-gene and J-gene trimming of TCR beta chains was associated with a missense DCLRE1C variant in a later genetic analysis, and the association was replicated in an independent cohort. A few of the identified cytomegalovirus-associated TCR beta chains were confirmed in vitro to be specific for cytomegalovirus antigens. When HLA alleles, especially DR and DQ, strongly co-occurred, TCR associations were difficult to assign to individual alleles. In a later genetic analysis, fewer N-insertions in productive TCRs were reported among donors in an Asian-associated ancestry cluster than the approximately 710-donor mean. A further reported finding was that TCR beta sequences accurately predicted the HLA-A and HLA-B alleles for most subjects in the first cohort. Across donors, most TCR sequences were observed very rarely, whereas some public TCRs were present in many individuals. The cohort was sequenced for TCR beta chains only, and without alpha or paired-chain data the features that could be detected were limited. Because HLA typing was unavailable for some donors at each locus, only the typed subset was used in association tests. The study listed 150 to 200 TCR beta chains as associated with cytomegalovirus. Some IMGT-functional V segments, including TRBV6-2 and TRBV6-3, could not be told apart with the 87-base-pair reads, so those segments were excluded. The only immune exposure information available for the cohort was CMV serostatus.

The germline V gene provides CDR1 SGHVS and CDR2 FNYEAQ. CDR3 length: 17 amino acids, cysteine to phenylalanine. Just the 51-base CDR3 DNA is kept, in frame starting at base 1. V is clipped by 0 bases and J by 5 bases, and the sequence between their germline boundaries is 19 bases long. The cohort consisted of 600 to 750 healthy bone marrow donors. At the time of sampling, every cohort member was nominally healthy, though immune exposures that went unrecorded were likely present. Of the 700 or so cohort members, approximately 290 had a positive CMV serostatus and approximately 370 had a negative one, while no CMV serostatus was recorded for the donor. Every donor gave a peripheral blood sample, and the peripheral blood mononuclear cells from that sample were used for TCR beta sequencing. Genomic DNA was extracted from the blood cell samples with the Qiagen DNeasy Blood Extraction Kit. Library prep was done by the immunoSEQ multiplex PCR assay. For the multiplex PCR, a mixture combining 60 forward primers for TCR Vbeta segments and 13 reverse primers for TCR Jbeta segments was used. Amplification of the CDR3 region of rearranged TCR beta genes was performed with a multiplex PCR assay on genomic DNA. The Illumina HiSeq System was used to sequence the amplified TCR beta libraries as 87-base-pair reads. The original methods were these. A later analysis counted approximately 74 million unique TCR beta chains across the 666 repertoires, and around 9.9 million of these chains were shared by at least two donors. A nearest-neighbor algorithm error-corrected the raw reads and collapsed the reads into unique sequences, merging closely related sequences to remove PCR and sequencing errors. V, D and J gene segments were assigned by aligning CDR3 sequences to IMGT reference sequences. For a sequence to be retained, a match of at least six nucleotides was required to both a V gene segment and a J gene segment. A rearrangement counted as productive if the CDR3 had no stop codons and remained in frame with V and J, and every other rearrangement counted as non-productive. Following IMGT convention, CDR3 was defined as the stretch from the second conserved V-encoded cysteine up to the conserved J-encoded phenylalanine. Sequences without an unambiguous match to a single V gene segment were excluded from the earlier analysis of 450 to 750 of the donors. In an earlier analysis of 450 to 750 of the donors, a V segment was called functional when productive rearrangements were above 56.7%, and segregating when the standard deviation between donors exceeded 5%. A statistical classification framework was built to diagnose cytomegalovirus status from the catalog of TCR beta chain sequences. In a later analysis, V and J genes were assigned by comparing TCR nucleotide sequences against IMGT/GENE-DB human TR gene sequences. The TCRdist pipeline was used in a later analysis to assign CDR3 sequences and most-parsimonious VDJ recombination scenarios. A later analysis defined each TCR beta chain by its CDR3 amino acid sequence plus V-gene family, and excluded reads lacking a unique V-gene family. To address suspected cross-contamination and a sequencing artifact, a later analysis removed 592 highly shared, low-generation-probability nucleotide sequences. In a later analysis, a clonal expansion index was calculated for each public chain from normalized within-repertoire ranks of inferred template counts. A later analysis computed generation probabilities with a VDJ recombination model fitted to out-of-frame rearrangements, and checked the results against IGoR. In a later analysis, hypergeometric tests were used to score TCR-TCR, TCR-HLA and TCR-CMV co-occurrence, with a repertoire-size bias correction applied to TCR pairs. False discovery rates were estimated in a later analysis by permuting HLA or CMV assignments 20 times. In a later analysis, co-occurring TCRs were grouped using DBSCAN, and TCRdist sequence similarity was added for clustering within HLA-allele-positive subsets. Co-occurrence clustering excluded repertoires with fewer than 30,000 or more than 120,000 public chains, plus five with anomalous nucleotide sharing. The clones in this table, taken by TCRdb from immuneACCESS, are in-frame only. Not every clone is retained; where verified, under half of the shortfall comes from an unresolved V gene, and the cause of the rest is unknown. That table furnishes V, J and clone size, whereas the DNA furnished D and trimming. This sample holds just under 70,000 clones; approximately 80% were observed only once. Together, the top ten hold roughly 6.8% of the sample.

Remarks on this clone: Its antigen has not been determined. Nothing much larger sits one base from this clone, and base qualities are not available.

The TCR comes from a human donor in good health. The rearrangement combines TRBV7-6 with TRBJ2-5; TRBD2 could be the D gene, as 6 bases match. Sequenced material: PBMCs. The DNA sequence reads TGTGCCAGCAGCTTAGCGGCTACCTGGGGAGGAGGGGAGACCCAGTACTTC. This sequence encodes CASSLAATWGGGETQYF.